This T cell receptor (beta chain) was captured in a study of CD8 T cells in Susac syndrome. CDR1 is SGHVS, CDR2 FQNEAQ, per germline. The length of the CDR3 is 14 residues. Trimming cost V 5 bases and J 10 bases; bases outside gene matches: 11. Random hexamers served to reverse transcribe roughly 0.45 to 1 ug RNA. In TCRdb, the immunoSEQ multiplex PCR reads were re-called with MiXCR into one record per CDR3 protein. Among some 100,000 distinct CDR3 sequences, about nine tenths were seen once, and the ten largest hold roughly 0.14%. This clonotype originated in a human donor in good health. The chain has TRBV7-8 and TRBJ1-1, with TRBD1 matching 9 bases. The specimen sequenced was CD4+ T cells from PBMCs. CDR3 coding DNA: TGTGCCAGCAGCGCGTCGGACAGGGGTCTGGGAGCTTTCTTT. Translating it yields CASSASDRGLGAFF.